This TCR beta chain was identified during a study of blood T cell repertoires in COVID-19. As concerns this clone: Additional DNA sequences in this sample encode the identical CDR3.

The Seattle patients joined while their infection was active and were tracked longitudinally afterward. Some clones are missing from TCRdb's copy, which holds only in-frame ones; the method was immunoSEQ multiplex PCR. The table shows around 190,000 clones, with about four fifths occurring only once. The specimen sequenced was peripheral blood. The source of this sequence is a woman aged 70-85 years with COVID-19, enrolled during active disease.

The chain's CDR3 is CASSLDGSTDTQYF. CDR3 sequence (DNA): TGTGCCAGCAGCTTAGACGGGAGCACAGATACGCAGTATTTT. The J gene is TRBJ2-3, the V gene TRBV7-6; D gene unclear. The CDR3 has 14 amino acids. Germline V gives CDR1 SGHVS, CDR2 FNYEAQ. Trimming removed 1 base from V and 0 bases from J, with 5 bases in between. Using reference TRBV7-6 and TRBJ2-3 for the parts outside the CDR3, the full variable domain is GAGVSQSPRYKVTKRGQDVALRCDPISGHVSLYWYRQALGQGPEFLTYFNYEAQQDKSGLPNDRFSAERPEGSISTLTIQRTEQRDSAMYRCASSLDGSTDTQYFGPGTRLTVL.